This T cell receptor (beta chain) was sequenced for a study of monozygotic twins with inflammatory bowel disease. TCRdb reprocessed the 5' RACE reads and keeps a single row for each CDR3 protein, giving no DNA. Its listing shows 300,000 to 400,000 distinct CDR3 sequences. Study observations and caveats: TCRbeta inverse Simpson diversity was decreased in IBD patients versus healthy co-twins. No one strong IBD-associated signal or clonotype was supported.

Notes on this clonotype: Its antigen is undetermined.

The CDR3 consists of 13 residues. Germline V lookup: CDR1 MGHRA, CDR2 YSYEKL. The J gene is TRBJ2-7, the V gene TRBV4-1; TCRdb's D call, TRBD1, is unchecked because there is no DNA. The sequenced material came from blood. This TCR was recovered from a human donor with ulcerative colitis or Crohn's disease, or a healthy co-twin of an affected twin (not recorded which). Here the CDR3 reads CASSQPGSYEQYF.